This T cell receptor beta chain was documented in a study of blood T cell repertoires in COVID-19. V trimming: 2 bases; J trimming: 1 base; junction bases outside the gene matches: 2. CDR3 length equals 15 residues. Germline loops: CDR1 MNHEY, CDR2 SVGAGI. The protocol was immunoSEQ multiplex PCR, while the TCRdb copy is restricted to in-frame clones and leaves out a portion. In the table there are some 68,000 clones, nearly 90% of which are singletons. Sequencing was performed on peripheral blood. The receptor was derived from a woman aged 45-65 years with COVID-19, enrolled during active disease. The V gene is TRBV6-5, the J gene TRBJ1-1, with TRBD1 matching 9 bases. CDR3 protein: CASSYEGQGNTEAFF. The DNA for the CDR3 is TGTGCCAGCAGTTACGAGGGACAGGGGAACACTGAAGCTTTCTTT.